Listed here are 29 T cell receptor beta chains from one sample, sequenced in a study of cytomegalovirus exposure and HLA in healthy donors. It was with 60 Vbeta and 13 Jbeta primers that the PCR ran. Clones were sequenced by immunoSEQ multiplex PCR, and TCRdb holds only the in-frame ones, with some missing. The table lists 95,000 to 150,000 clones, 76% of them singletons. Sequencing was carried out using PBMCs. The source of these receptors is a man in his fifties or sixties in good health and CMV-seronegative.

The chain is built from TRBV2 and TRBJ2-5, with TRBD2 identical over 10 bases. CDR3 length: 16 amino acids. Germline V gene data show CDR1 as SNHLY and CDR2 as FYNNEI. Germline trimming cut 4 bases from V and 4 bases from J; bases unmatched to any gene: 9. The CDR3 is CASSVTRASGGETQYF. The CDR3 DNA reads TGTGCCAGCAGTGTTACCAGGGCTAGCGGGGGAGAGACCCAGTACTTC.

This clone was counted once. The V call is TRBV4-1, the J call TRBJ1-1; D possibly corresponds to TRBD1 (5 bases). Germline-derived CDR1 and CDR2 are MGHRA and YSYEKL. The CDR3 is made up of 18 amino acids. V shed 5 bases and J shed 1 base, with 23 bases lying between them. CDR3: CASSSTHTSGSRNTEAFF. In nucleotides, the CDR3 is TGCGCCAGCAGCTCCACCCACACGTCAGGGTCGAGGAACACTGAAGCTTTCTTT.

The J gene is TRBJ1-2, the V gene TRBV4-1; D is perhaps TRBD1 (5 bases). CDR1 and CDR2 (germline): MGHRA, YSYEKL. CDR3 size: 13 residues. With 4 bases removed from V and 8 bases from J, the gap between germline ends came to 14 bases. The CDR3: CASSRLGGNGYTF. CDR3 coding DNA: TGCGCCAGCAGCCGCCTCGGGGGGAACGGCTACACCTTC.

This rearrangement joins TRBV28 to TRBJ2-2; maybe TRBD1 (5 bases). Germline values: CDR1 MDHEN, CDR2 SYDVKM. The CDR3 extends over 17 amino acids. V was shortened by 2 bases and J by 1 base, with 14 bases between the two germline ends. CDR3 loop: CASSLVVQVRNTGELFF. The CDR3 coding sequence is TGTGCCAGCAGTTTAGTTGTACAGGTCAGGAACACCGGGGAGCTGTTTTTT.

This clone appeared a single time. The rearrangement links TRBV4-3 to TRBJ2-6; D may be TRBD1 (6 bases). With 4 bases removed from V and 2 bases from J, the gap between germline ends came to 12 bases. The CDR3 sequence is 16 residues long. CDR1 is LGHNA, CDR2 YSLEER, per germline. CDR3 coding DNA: TGCGCCAGCAGCCGGGTTTCAGGGGCTGGGGCCAACGTCCTGACTTTC. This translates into CASSRVSGAGANVLTF.

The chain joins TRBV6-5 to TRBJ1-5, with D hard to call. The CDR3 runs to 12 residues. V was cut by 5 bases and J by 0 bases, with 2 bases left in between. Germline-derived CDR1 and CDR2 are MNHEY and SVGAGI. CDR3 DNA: TGTGCCAGCAGTCGTAGCAATCAGCCCCAGCATTTT. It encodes CASSRSNQPQHF.

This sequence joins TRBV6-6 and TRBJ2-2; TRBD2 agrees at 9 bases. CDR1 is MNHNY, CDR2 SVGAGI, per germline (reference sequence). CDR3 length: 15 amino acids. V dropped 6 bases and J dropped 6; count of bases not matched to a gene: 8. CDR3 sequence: CASRPGLAGPGELFF. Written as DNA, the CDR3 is TGTGCCAGCAGACCGGGACTAGCTGGTCCCGGGGAGCTGTTTTTT.

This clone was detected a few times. CDR3 region: CASSLVGRNGNTIYF. DNA for the CDR3: TGTGCCAGCAGCTTGGTAGGGAGGAACGGAAACACCATATATTTT. This rearrangement joins TRBV5-6 to TRBJ1-3; the D is unclear. V was shortened by 0 bases and J by 4 bases, with 11 bases between the two germline ends. Germline CDR1 SGHDT, CDR2 YYEEEE. The CDR3 totals 15 residues.

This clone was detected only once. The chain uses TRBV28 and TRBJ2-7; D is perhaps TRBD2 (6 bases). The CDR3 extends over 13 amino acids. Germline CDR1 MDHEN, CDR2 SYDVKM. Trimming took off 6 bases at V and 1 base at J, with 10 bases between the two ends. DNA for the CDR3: TGTGCCAGCAGCTTGGGGGGTTCCTACGAGCAGTACGTC. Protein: CASSLGGSYEQYV.

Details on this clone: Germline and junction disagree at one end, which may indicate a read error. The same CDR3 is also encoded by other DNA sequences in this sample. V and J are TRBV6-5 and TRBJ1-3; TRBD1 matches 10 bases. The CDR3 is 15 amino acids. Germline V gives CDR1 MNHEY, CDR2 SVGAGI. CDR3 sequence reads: CASSSTGGEGNTIYF. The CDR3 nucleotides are TGCGCCAGCAGTTCGACAGGGGGCGAGGGAAACACCATATATTTT.

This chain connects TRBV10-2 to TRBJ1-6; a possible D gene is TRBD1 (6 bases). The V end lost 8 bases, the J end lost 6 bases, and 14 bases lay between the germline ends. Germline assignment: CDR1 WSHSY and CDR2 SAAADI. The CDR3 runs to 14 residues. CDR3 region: CASVDSPGNSPLHF. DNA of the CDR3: TGCGCCAGCGTGGACAGCCCCGGTAATTCACCCCTCCACTTT.

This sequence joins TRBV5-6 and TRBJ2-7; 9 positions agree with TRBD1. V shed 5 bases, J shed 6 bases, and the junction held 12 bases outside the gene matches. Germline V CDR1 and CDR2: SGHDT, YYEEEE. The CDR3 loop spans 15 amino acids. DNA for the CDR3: TGTGCCAGCAGTTTAGACCGGACAGGGGCGGGCGAGCAGTACGTC. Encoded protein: CASSLDRTGAGEQYV.

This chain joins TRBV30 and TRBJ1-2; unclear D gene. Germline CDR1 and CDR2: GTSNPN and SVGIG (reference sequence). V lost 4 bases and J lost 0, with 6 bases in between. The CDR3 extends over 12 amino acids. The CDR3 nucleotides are TGTGCCTGGATCCCTCCTAACTATGGCTACACCTTC. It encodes CAWIPPNYGYTF.

The CDR3 sequence: CASSSRASQRNQPQHF. The CDR3 nucleotides read TGTGCCAGCAGCTCGCGGGCCAGCCAAAGGAATCAGCCCCAGCATTTT. This chain joins TRBV5-5 and TRBJ1-5; D ambiguous. This CDR3 has 16 amino acids. V was shortened by 3 bases and J by 4 bases, with 17 bases between the two germline ends. CDR1 and CDR2 from the germline V gene are SGHKS and YYEKEE (reference sequence).

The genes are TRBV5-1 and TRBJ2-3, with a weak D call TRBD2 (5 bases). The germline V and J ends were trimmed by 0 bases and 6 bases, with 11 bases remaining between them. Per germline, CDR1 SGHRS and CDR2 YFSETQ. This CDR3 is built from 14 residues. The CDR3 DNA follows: TGCGCCAGCAGCTTGGGTGGGCCGGGGGATACGCAGTATTTT. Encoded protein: CASSLGGPGDTQYF.

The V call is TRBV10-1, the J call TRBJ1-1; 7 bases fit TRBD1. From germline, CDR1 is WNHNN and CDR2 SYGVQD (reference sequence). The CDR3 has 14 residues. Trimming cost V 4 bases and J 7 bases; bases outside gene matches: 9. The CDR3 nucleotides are TGCGCCAGCAGTGGTACAGGGGTTAATAATGAAGCTTTCTTT. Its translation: CASSGTGVNNEAFF.

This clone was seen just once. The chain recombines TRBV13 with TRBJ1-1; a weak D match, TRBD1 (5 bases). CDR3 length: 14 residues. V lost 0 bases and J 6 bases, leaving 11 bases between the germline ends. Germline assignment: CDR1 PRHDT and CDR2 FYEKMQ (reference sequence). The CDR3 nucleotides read TGTGCCAGCAGCTTAGGCCAGGGAGGTTCTGAAGCTTTCTTT. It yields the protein CASSLGQGGSEAFF.

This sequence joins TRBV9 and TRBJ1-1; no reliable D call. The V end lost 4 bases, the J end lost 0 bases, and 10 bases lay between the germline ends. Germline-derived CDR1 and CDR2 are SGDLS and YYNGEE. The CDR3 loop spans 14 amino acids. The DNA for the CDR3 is TGTGCCAGCAGCTTCGGAACAGTGAACACTGAAGCTTTCTTT. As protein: CASSFGTVNTEAFF.

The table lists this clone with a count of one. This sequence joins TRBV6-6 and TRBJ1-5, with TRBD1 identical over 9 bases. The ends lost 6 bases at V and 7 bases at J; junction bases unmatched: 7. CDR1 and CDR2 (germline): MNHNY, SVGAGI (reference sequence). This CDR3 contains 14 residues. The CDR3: CASSATGGDQPQHF. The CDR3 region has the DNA TGTGCCAGCAGCGCTACAGGGGGCGACCAGCCCCAGCATTTT.

Here the CDR3 reads CASSQGWYGYTF. The CDR3, as DNA: TGTGCCAGTAGTCAGGGGTGGTATGGCTACACCTTC. This rearrangement joins TRBV19 to TRBJ1-2; D perhaps matches TRBD1 (6 bases). V shed 5 bases and J shed 5 bases, with 9 bases lying between them. CDR1 LNHDA and CDR2 SQIVND come from the germline V gene (reference sequence). CDR3 length equals 12 residues.

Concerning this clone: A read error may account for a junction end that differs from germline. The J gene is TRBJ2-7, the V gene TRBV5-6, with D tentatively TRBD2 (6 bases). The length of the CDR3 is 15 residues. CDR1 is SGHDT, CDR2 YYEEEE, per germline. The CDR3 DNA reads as TGTACCAGCAGCTTGGCGGTGGGCGGGGTCTACGAGCAGTACTTC. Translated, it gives CTSSLAVGGVYEQYF.

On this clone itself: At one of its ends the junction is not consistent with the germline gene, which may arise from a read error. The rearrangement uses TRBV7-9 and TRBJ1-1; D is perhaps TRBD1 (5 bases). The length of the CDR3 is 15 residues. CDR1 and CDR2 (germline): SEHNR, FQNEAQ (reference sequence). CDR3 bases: TGTTCCAGCAGCTTAGGGGAGGAATCCAAGCTACGGGGTTTCTTT. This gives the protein CSSSLGEESKLRGFF.

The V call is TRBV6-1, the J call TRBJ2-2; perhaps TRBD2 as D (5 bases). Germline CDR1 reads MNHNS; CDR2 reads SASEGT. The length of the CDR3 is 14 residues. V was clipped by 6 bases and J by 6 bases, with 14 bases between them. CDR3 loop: CASSEGRSAGELFF. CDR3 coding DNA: TGTGCCAGCAGCGAGGGCCGATCGGCCGGGGAGCTGTTTTTT.

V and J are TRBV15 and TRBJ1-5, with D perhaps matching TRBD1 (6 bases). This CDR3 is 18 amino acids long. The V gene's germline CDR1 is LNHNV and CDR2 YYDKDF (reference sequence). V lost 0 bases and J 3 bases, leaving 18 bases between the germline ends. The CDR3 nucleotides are TGTGCCACCAGCAGAGATTTTGGGGGCGCCGTACTCAATCAGCCCCAGCATTTT. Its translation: CATSRDFGGAVLNQPQHF.

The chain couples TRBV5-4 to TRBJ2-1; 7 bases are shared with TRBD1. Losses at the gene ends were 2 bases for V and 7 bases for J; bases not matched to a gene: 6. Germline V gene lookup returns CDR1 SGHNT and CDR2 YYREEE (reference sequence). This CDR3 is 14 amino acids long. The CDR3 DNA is TGTGCCAGCAGCTTTCCGACAGGGCCGAATGAGCAGTTCTTC. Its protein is CASSFPTGPNEQFF.

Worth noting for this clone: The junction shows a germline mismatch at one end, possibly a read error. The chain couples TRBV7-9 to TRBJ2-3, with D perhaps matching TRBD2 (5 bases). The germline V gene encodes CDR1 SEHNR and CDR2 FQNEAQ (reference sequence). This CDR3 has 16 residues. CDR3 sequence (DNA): TGTTCCAGCAGCTTACTGGGCTCAAGGGAGTCAGATACGCAGTATTTT. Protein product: CSSSLLGSRESDTQYF.

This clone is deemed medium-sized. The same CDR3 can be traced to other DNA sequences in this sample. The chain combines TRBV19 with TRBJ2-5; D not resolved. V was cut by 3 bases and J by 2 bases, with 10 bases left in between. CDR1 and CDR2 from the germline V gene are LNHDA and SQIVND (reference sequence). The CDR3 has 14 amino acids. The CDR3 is CASSIDRGQETQYF. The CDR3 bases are TGTGCCAGTAGTATCGACCGAGGACAAGAGACCCAGTACTTC.

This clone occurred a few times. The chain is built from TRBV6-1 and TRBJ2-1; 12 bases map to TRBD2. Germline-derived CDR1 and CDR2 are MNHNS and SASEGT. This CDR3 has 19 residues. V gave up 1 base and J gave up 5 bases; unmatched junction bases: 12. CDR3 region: CASSEEGLAGGPVDNEQFF. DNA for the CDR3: TGTGCCAGCAGTGAAGAGGGTCTAGCGGGGGGGCCGGTGGACAATGAGCAGTTCTTC.

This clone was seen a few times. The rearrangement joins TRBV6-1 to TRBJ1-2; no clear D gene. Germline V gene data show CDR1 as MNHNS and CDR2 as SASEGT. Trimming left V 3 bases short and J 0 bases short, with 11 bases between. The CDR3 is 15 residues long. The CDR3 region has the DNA TGTGCCAGCAGTGAGAGGCCTACCCCTAACTATGGCTACACCTTC. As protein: CASSERPTPNYGYTF.